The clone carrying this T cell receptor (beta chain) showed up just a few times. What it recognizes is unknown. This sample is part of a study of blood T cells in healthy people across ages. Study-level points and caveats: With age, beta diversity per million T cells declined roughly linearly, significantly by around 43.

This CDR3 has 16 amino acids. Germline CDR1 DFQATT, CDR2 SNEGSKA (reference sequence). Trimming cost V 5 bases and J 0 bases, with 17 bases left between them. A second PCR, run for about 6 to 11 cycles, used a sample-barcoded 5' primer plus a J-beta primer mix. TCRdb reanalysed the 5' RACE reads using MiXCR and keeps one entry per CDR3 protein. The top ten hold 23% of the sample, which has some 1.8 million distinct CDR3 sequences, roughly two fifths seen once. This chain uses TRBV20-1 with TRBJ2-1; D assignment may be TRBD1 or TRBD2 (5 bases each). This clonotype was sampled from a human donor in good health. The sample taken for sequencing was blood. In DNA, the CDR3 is TGCAGTGCTTACATAGGGGAGAAGAGCTCCTACAATGAGCAGTTCTTC. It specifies CSAYIGEKSSYNEQFF.